This is a list of T cell receptor beta chains from one sample in a study of cytomegalovirus exposure and HLA in healthy donors. This table comes from immunoSEQ multiplex PCR, and its TCRdb copy is limited to in-frame clones, with some not included. Of about 90,000 clones in the sample, around 76% were seen once. The sequencing input was PBMCs. These receptors originate from a man aged 25 to 40 in good health and CMV-seronegative. CDR3s include the opening cysteine and the closing phenylalanine or tryptophan. The D gene is left open where the match is weak. Size is omitted from some rows. Given values are once, few, many or a class for expanded clones.

DNA | CDR3 | J | D | V | size
TGTGCCAGCAGCTTGGCCCAAGATACGCAGTATTTT | CASSLAQDTQYF | TRBJ2-3 | . | TRBV5-4 | .
TGTGCCAGTACGGGAGGCGGGAACACTGAAGCTTTCTTT | CASTGGGNTEAFF | TRBJ1-1 | . | TRBV6-5 | .
TGTGCCAGCAGCTTGGGCGGCAACTCCTACGAGCAGTACTTC | CASSLGGNSYEQYF | TRBJ2-7 | . | TRBV5-6 | few
TGTGCCAGCTCACCACGTGGTCTAGCGGACGACTACAATGAGCAGTTCTTC | CASSPRGLADDYNEQFF | TRBJ2-1 | TRBD2 | TRBV18 | .
TGTGCCAGCAGTTACTCGTGGGGGCGGGTTTATAGGGACTCTGGAAACACCATATATTTT | CASSYSWGRVYRDSGNTIYF | TRBJ1-3 | . | TRBV6-8 | .
TGTGCCAGCAGCAGAGGGACAGGGGGCGACTATGGCTACACCTTC | CASSRGTGGDYGYTF | TRBJ1-2 | TRBD1 | TRBV9 | .
TGTGCCAGCAGTGAAGCCCCAGGACAGTTCTCTGGAAACACCATATATTTT | CASSEAPGQFSGNTIYF | TRBJ1-3 | . | TRBV6-1 | .
TGTGCCAGCAGCCTATATACTAGCGGGAGGGGGAATGAGCAGTTCTTC | CASSLYTSGRGNEQFF | TRBJ2-1 | TRBD2 | TRBV6-6 | few
TGTGCCAGCAGTGAGCTCACAGGAGATGGCTACACCTTC | CASSELTGDGYTF | TRBJ1-2 | . | TRBV25-1 | .
TGTGCCAGCAGCTTAGTCGACATGAACACTGAAGCTTTCTTT | CASSLVDMNTEAFF | TRBJ1-1 | . | TRBV13 | once
TGTGCCAGCAGCTCGCCTCACAGGGGTGGCGATGAGCAGTTCTTC | CASSSPHRGGDEQFF | TRBJ2-1 | TRBD1 | TRBV7-2 | .
TGCAGCGTTGACGCTAGCGGGGGCACAGATACGCAGTATTTT | CSVDASGGTDTQYF | TRBJ2-3 | TRBD2 | TRBV29-1 | .
TGTGCCAGTAGTCCCCGGTGGACAGATACTGAAGCTTTCTTT | CASSPRWTDTEAFF | TRBJ1-1 | . | TRBV19 | .
TGTGCTAGTGGTTTGGTACACGCGGCAGCGTTCGGGATTAAAAGTCAGCCCCAGCATTTT | CASGLVHAAAFGIKSQPQHF | TRBJ1-5 | . | TRBV12-5 | .
TGCGCCAGCAGCTTGGCCGAGACAGGGGGGAGCAAAAACATTCAGTACTTC | CASSLAETGGSKNIQYF | TRBJ2-4 | TRBD1 | TRBV5-1 | .
TGCGCCAGCAGCTGCCCCAAATCTCGACAGGACATTTATAGCAATCAGCCCCAGCATTTT | CASSCPKSRQDIYSNQPQHF | TRBJ1-5 | . | TRBV4-3 | .
TGTGCCAGCAGCTCTAGCGGGATTTTAGATACGCAGTATTTT | CASSSSGILDTQYF | TRBJ2-3 | TRBD2 | TRBV13 | .
TGTGCCAGCACCCGAAGCGCAGGGAAAAACCGCACAGATACGCAGTATTTT | CASTRSAGKNRTDTQYF | TRBJ2-3 | . | TRBV21-1 | .
TGTGCCAGCAGCCCTCATCTACCGACAGGGGCGGGCGGGACCTTCCTCGACAATGAGCAGTTCTTC | CASSPHLPTGAGGTFLDNEQFF | TRBJ2-1 | TRBD1 | TRBV9 | .
TGCGCCAGCAGCCCCCGGGCGAACACCGGGGAGCTGTTTTTT | CASSPRANTGELFF | TRBJ2-2 | . | TRBV4-3 | .
TGTGCCAGCAGCGAAGGTGGCAGACTGGAGCAGTACTTC | CASSEGGRLEQYF | TRBJ2-7 | . | TRBV7-2 | .
TGTGCCAGCAGAACAGACGTCGGAGGCTACCCCTTC | CASRTDVGGYPF | TRBJ1-2 | . | TRBV14 | .
TGTGCCAGCAGGACTAGGCAGGTCACCTACAATGAGCAGTTCTTC | CASRTRQVTYNEQFF | TRBJ2-1 | . | TRBV28 | .